These 21 T cell receptor beta chains were sequenced from one sample in a study of beta chain features in type 1 diabetes. Expressed TCRB transcripts were sequenced after all isolated RNA was converted to cDNA. Here immunoSEQ multiplex PCR was the method, and the copy in TCRdb shows in-frame clones only, minus some. Of a few hundred thousand clones in the sample, approximately 14% were seen once. Sequencing input: naive CD4+ T cells from blood. The receptors come from a young man in good health.

This clone came up a few times. This rearrangement joins TRBV5-1 to TRBJ2-5, with D unresolved. The germline CDR1 and CDR2 sequences are SGHRS and YFSETQ. The V gene lost 1 base and the J gene lost 3 bases, with 7 bases spanning the gap. The CDR3 spans 13 residues. CDR3 sequence: CASSLRQEETQYF. DNA of the CDR3: TGCGCCAGCAGCTTGAGGCAGGAAGAGACCCAGTACTTC.

V usage is TRBV7-2 and J usage is TRBJ2-3; D not resolved. The CDR3 spans 13 residues. V lost 1 base and J 6 bases, leaving 8 bases between the germline ends. Germline CDR1 is SGHTA and CDR2 is FQGNSA. The CDR3 region is CASSLGVGDTQYF. Here the CDR3 DNA reads TGTGCCAGCAGCTTAGGGGTAGGGGATACGCAGTATTTT.

This clone has more than one count but fewer than ten. This rearrangement joins TRBV7-2 to TRBJ2-5; no clear D. Per the germline V gene, CDR1 is SGHTA and CDR2 is FQGNSA. V was cut by 5 bases and J by 5 bases, with 12 bases left in between. The CDR3 spans 13 residues. CDR3 amino acids: CASSPSGLETQYF. The CDR3 DNA reads as TGTGCCAGCAGCCCGTCCGGGCTTGAGACCCAGTACTTC.

This clone has just a few counts. This rearrangement joins TRBV9 to TRBJ2-7; TRBD1 agrees at 9 bases. Germline V gene data show CDR1 as SGDLS and CDR2 as YYNGEE. The CDR3 length is 15 residues. The ends lost 0 bases at V and 5 bases at J; junction bases unmatched: 6. CDR3 protein: CASSVEGTGFHEQYF. As DNA, the CDR3 is TGTGCCAGCAGCGTAGAAGGGACAGGGTTCCACGAGCAGTACTTC.

The gene calls are TRBV29-1 and TRBJ2-3; no clear D gene. Deletions cut 5 bases from V and 4 bases from J, with 10 bases between. The CDR3 runs 12 residues. CDR1 and CDR2 (germline): SQVTM, ANQGSEA. Written as DNA, the CDR3 is TGCAGCGTTTCCCTCTCCCCAGATACGCAGTATTTT. The encoded protein is CSVSLSPDTQYF.

This chain joins TRBV5-1 and TRBJ1-2; no definite D call. The germline V gene encodes CDR1 SGHRS and CDR2 YFSETQ. The CDR3 is 12 residues long. V shed 4 bases and J shed 10 bases, with 14 bases lying between them. The DNA for the CDR3 is TGCGCCAGCAGCACGAATACTATGGCCTACACCTTC. Encoded protein: CASSTNTMAYTF.

This clone was recorded many times. The gene calls are TRBV30 and TRBJ1-5, with 9 nucleotides matching TRBD1. The CDR3 consists of 14 residues. The V gene end was trimmed by 2 bases and the J gene end by 4 bases; junction bases not matched to a gene: 3. Germline CDR1 GTSNPN, CDR2 SVGIG (reference sequence). The CDR3 here is CAWSYGQGNQPQHF. Written as DNA, the CDR3 is TGTGCCTGGAGTTACGGACAGGGGAATCAGCCCCAGCATTTT.

This clone came up a few times. V and J are TRBV4-1 and TRBJ2-1; 10 bases agree with TRBD2. V gave up 1 base and J gave up 7 bases; unmatched junction bases: 7. This CDR3 is built from 16 residues. Germline V gene data show CDR1 as MGHRA and CDR2 as YSYEKL. The CDR3 spells CASSQGQREGWNEQFF. In DNA form, the CDR3 reads TGCGCCAGCAGCCAAGGGCAGCGGGAGGGTTGGAATGAGCAGTTCTTC.

On this clone: An end of the junction differs from the germline gene, which may be a read error. V gene TRBV7-9 combines with J gene TRBJ2-5; D remains ambiguous. Germline V gene lookup returns CDR1 SEHNR and CDR2 FQNEAQ (reference sequence). This CDR3 comprises 13 residues. CDR3 bases: TGCGCCAGCAGCCAAGATGAGAGAGAGACCCAGTACTTC. It specifies CASSQDERETQYF.

The chain has TRBV7-6 and TRBJ2-5; 8 bases fit TRBD2. The CDR3 consists of 15 residues. Germline V gene data show CDR1 as SGHVS and CDR2 as FNYEAQ. Trimming removed 2 bases from V and 5 bases from J; junction bases left unmatched: 7. The CDR3 sequence is CASSLMGGGTETQYF. CDR3 DNA sequence: TGTGCCAGCAGCTTAATGGGCGGGGGGACGGAGACCCAGTACTTC.

The genes are TRBV19 and TRBJ2-1, with 8 bases lining up with TRBD2. The CDR3 runs to 16 residues. The V gene end was trimmed by 2 bases and the J gene end by 3 bases; junction bases not matched to a gene: 6. In germline, CDR1 is LNHDA, CDR2 SQIVND (reference sequence). For the CDR3, the DNA is TGTGCCAGTAGTATAATGGCTAGCGGGCACTACAATGAGCAGTTCTTC. Its translation is CASSIMASGHYNEQFF. The variable domain in full, with the rest retrieved from reference TRBV19 and TRBJ2-1, is DGGITQSPKYLFRKEGQNVTLSCEQNLNHDAMYWYRQDPGQGLRLIYYSQIVNDFQKGDIAEGYSVSREKKESFPLTVTSAQKNPTAFYLCASSIMASGHYNEQFFGPGTRLTVL.

This clone has only a few counts. V is TRBV7-9 and J is TRBJ2-2; 11 bases line up with TRBD1. Unmatched junction bases numbered 3, after V lost 4 bases and J lost 5 bases. This CDR3 is 15 amino acids long. Germline V gene data show CDR1 as SEHNR and CDR2 as FQNEAQ (reference sequence). This chain's CDR3 is CASSSGTGGTGELFF. The CDR3, as DNA: TGTGCCAGCAGCTCCGGGACAGGGGGGACCGGGGAGCTGTTTTTT.

The chain links TRBV10-3 to TRBJ1-2; D is undetermined. Trimming removed 1 base from V and 0 bases from J, with 6 bases in between. Per the germline V gene, CDR1 is ENHRY and CDR2 is SYGVKD. The CDR3 consists of 14 residues. The CDR3 DNA follows: TGTGCCATCAGTGAGTTGGTAGCTAACTATGGCTACACCTTC. The encoded protein is CAISELVANYGYTF.

The chain employs TRBV30 and TRBJ2-1; TRBD2 matches 9 bases. Germline values: CDR1 GTSNPN, CDR2 SVGIG (reference sequence). Losses at the gene ends were 3 bases for V and 0 bases for J; bases not matched to a gene: 12. The CDR3 length is 18 residues. CDR3 nucleotides: TGTGCCTGGAGATTAGCGGGAGCTTTTTTAAGCTCCTACAATGAGCAGTTCTTC. Amino acids: CAWRLAGAFLSSYNEQFF.

V and J are TRBV15 and TRBJ2-1, with 8 bases aligning to TRBD2. Germline V gene lookup returns CDR1 LNHNV and CDR2 YYDKDF (reference sequence). V gave up 6 bases and J gave up 5 bases; unmatched junction bases: 6. The CDR3 has 14 amino acids. CDR3 residues: CATRGTSGNNEQFF. The CDR3 nucleotides are TGTGCCACCAGAGGCACTAGCGGAAACAATGAGCAGTTCTTC.

Note on this clone: Germline is not matched at one junction end, which may reflect a read error. This chain joins TRBV15 and TRBJ2-2; D is tentatively TRBD1 or TRBD2 (5 bases each). Germline loops: CDR1 LNHNV, CDR2 YYDKDF (reference sequence). The CDR3 covers 14 residues. CDR3 DNA sequence: TGTGCCACCAGCAGAGATTTAGGGGTCGGGAAGCTGTTTTTT. As protein: CATSRDLGVGKLFF. The full variable domain, its missing parts supplied by reference TRBV15 and TRBJ2-2, is DAMVIQNPRYQVTQFGKPVTLSCSQTLNHNVMYWYQQKSSQAPKLLFHYYDKDFNNEADTPDNFQSRRPNTSFCFLDIRSPGLGDTAMYLCATSRDLGVGKLFFGEGSRLTVL.

The V gene is TRBV7-9, the J gene TRBJ1-1, with D maybe TRBD1 (6 bases). Trimming stripped 6 bases from V and 3 bases from J, with 14 bases between. Germline V CDR1 and CDR2: SEHNR, FQNEAQ (reference sequence). The CDR3 has 14 amino acids. The CDR3 sequence is CASSKAGAHTEAFF. The CDR3 DNA reads TGTGCCAGCAGTAAAGCGGGGGCCCACACTGAAGCTTTCTTT. The whole variable domain, remainder taken from reference TRBV7-9 and TRBJ1-1, is DTGVSQNPRHKITKRGQNVTFRCDPISEHNRLYWYRQTLGQGPEFLTYFQNEAQLEKSRLLSDRFSAERPKGSFSTLEIQRTEQGDSAMYLCASSKAGAHTEAFFGQGTRLTVV.

This clone has just a few counts. The gene calls are TRBV10-3 and TRBJ1-2; D gene uncertain. Germline V lookup: CDR1 ENHRY, CDR2 SYGVKD. This CDR3 spans 12 amino acids. V dropped 6 bases and J dropped 3 bases, with 8 bases sitting between them. The CDR3 nucleotides read TGTGCCATCAGCAAGACCGACTATGGCTACACCTTC. The encoded protein is CAISKTDYGYTF.

This chain links TRBV6-5 with TRBJ2-5; D is perhaps TRBD1 or TRBD2 (6 bases each). Trimming took 2 bases from V and 2 from J, leaving 12 bases between them. The germline V gene encodes CDR1 MNHEY and CDR2 SVGAGI. The CDR3 extends over 15 amino acids. The CDR3 protein is CASSYGAGQQETQYF. CDR3 bases: TGTGCCAGCAGTTACGGGGCGGGACAACAAGAGACCCAGTACTTC.

In this sample, this clone turned up a few times. Additional DNA sequences in this sample encode the identical CDR3. This chain's CDR3 is CASSLGQSTDTQYF. The CDR3 DNA sequence: TGCGCCAGCAGCTTGGGCCAGAGCACAGATACGCAGTATTTT. The J gene is TRBJ2-3, the V gene TRBV5-1; D gene unclear. From germline, CDR1 is SGHRS and CDR2 YFSETQ. V shed 0 bases and J shed 0 bases, with 5 bases lying between them. There are 14 residues in the CDR3.

This chain connects TRBV29-1 to TRBJ1-1; 7 positions match TRBD1. The V segment lost 6 bases and the J segment 4 bases; nucleotides outside the gene matches: 5. Germline lookup yields CDR1 SQVTM and CDR2 ANQGSEA. This CDR3 is 12 amino acids long. The chain's CDR3 is CSVHRGSTEAFF. CDR3 nucleotides: TGCAGCGTCCACAGGGGAAGCACTGAAGCTTTCTTT.